The 11 T cell receptor beta chains below come from one sample, sequenced in a study of neurological immune-mediated disorders (dated by TCRdb to between 2017 and 2020). Library preparation employed 5' RACE. Sequencing was performed on an Illumina HiSeq 2500. TCRdb itself trimmed the public reads at Q25 with fastp, ran MiXCR and retained productive beta chains. Rows merge per CDR3 protein into single entries with the most common DNA and genes. Here the sample has tens of thousands of distinct CDR3 sequences; 2.5% to 3% occur a single time. 1.1% of the sample is taken by the ten largest. The source material was PBMCs. The source is a woman in her 30s with multiple sclerosis.

The table lists this clonotype with many counts. The J gene is TRBJ1-5, the V gene TRBV12-3 or TRBV12-4, with D perhaps TRBD1 (5 bases). This CDR3 spans 15 amino acids. Trimming stripped 6 bases from V and 9 bases from J, with 21 bases between. The CDR3 sequence: CASRVSGTVIGPQHF. The CDR3 DNA follows: TGTGCCAGCAGAGTATCTGGGACTGTAATCGGGCCCCAGCATTTT.

This clonotype was seen repeatedly, ten times or more. This chain links TRBV27 with TRBJ2-7; maybe TRBD1 (6 bases). The ends were cut back, 3 bases at V and 2 bases at J, with 14 bases in the middle. Per germline, CDR1 MNHEY and CDR2 SMNVEV (reference sequence). The CDR3 spans 15 residues. The CDR3 reads CASSFRQGYPYEQYF. The CDR3 nucleotides are TGTGCCAGCAGTTTTAGGCAGGGGTACCCCTACGAGCAGTACTTC.

This clonotype was recorded at least ten times. V and J are TRBV4-3 and TRBJ2-2; no reliable D call. The germline V gene has CDR1 LGHNA and CDR2 YSLEER. The CDR3 is 11 residues long. V dropped 3 bases and J dropped 5 bases, with 1 base sitting between them. The CDR3 spells CASSQTGELFF. CDR3 nucleotides: TGCGCCAGCAGCCAGACCGGGGAGCTGTTTTTT.

This clonotype was detected ten times or more. In nucleotides, the CDR3 is TGCGCCAGCAGCTTGGCCCCAGGAGATAATTCACCCCTCCACTTT. Translation: CASSLAPGDNSPLHF. The rearrangement uses TRBV5-1 and TRBJ1-6; D uncertain. The CDR3 covers 15 residues. The ends were cut back, 0 bases at V and 5 bases at J, with 9 bases in the middle. Germline V gene lookup returns CDR1 SGHRS and CDR2 YFSETQ.

This clonotype appeared many times. The chain couples TRBV20-1 to TRBJ1-1; tentatively, D is TRBD1 (6 bases). Trimming pared 3 bases from V and 0 bases from J, leaving 8 bases between. CDR1 DFQATT and CDR2 SNEGSKA come from the germline V gene (reference sequence). CDR3 length: 13 residues. The CDR3 loop is CSARRQVNTEAFF. DNA for the CDR3: TGCAGTGCTAGGCGACAGGTGAACACTGAAGCTTTCTTT.

This clonotype was recorded at least ten times. The chain joins TRBV12-3 or TRBV12-4 to TRBJ2-7; possible D gene TRBD2, 6 bases. Trimming took off 4 bases at V and 6 bases at J, with 10 bases between the two ends. The CDR3 covers 12 residues. The CDR3 loop is CASSWGTGEQYF. Here the CDR3 DNA reads TGTGCCAGCAGTTGGGGGACTGGCGAGCAGTACTTC.

This clonotype was detected many times. The J gene is TRBJ1-6, the V gene TRBV11-2, with D perhaps TRBD1 (6 bases). This CDR3 has 15 amino acids. Germline CDR1 reads SGHAT; CDR2 reads FQNNGV. V was cut by 5 bases and J by 7 bases, with 15 bases left in between. CDR3: CASSARQALNSPLHF. The CDR3, as DNA: TGTGCCAGCAGCGCTAGACAGGCGTTAAATTCACCCCTCCACTTT.

This clonotype was recorded many times. The genes are TRBV5-1 and TRBJ2-1; D is unresolved. V gave up 2 bases and J gave up 4 bases, with 4 bases separating them. This CDR3 is built from 12 residues. Germline V gene data show CDR1 as SGHRS and CDR2 as YFSETQ. The CDR3, as DNA: TGCGCCAGCAGCTTATCATACAATGAGCAGTTCTTC. Translated: CASSLSYNEQFF.

The sample holds many counts of this clonotype. J is TRBJ1-1 and V is TRBV5-1; a possible D gene is TRBD1 (6 bases). Germline CDR1 and CDR2: SGHRS and YFSETQ. The CDR3 runs 14 residues. Trimming stripped 0 bases from V and 1 base from J, with 7 bases between. The CDR3 DNA follows: TGCGCCAGCAGCTTGGAACAGGGGAACACTGAAGCTTTCTTT. Translation gives CASSLEQGNTEAFF.

The table lists this clonotype with many counts. The rearrangement links TRBV6-2 or TRBV6-3 to TRBJ2-7, with D perhaps assigned TRBD1 or TRBD2 (5 bases each). The CDR3 sequence is 16 residues long. V was trimmed by 7 bases and J by 4 bases, leaving 23 bases between them. Germline V gene lookup returns CDR1 MNHEY and CDR2 SVGEGT. The CDR3: CASNPTGTLRGYEQYF. As DNA, the CDR3 is TGTGCCAGCAACCCGACCGGGACCCTTAGAGGTTACGAGCAGTACTTC.

In this sample, this clonotype turned up many times. This chain links TRBV20-1 with TRBJ1-6, with D possibly being TRBD1 (5 bases). Germline V gene data show CDR1 as DFQATT and CDR2 as SNEGSKA (reference sequence). The CDR3 is made up of 16 amino acids. Trimming left V 5 bases short and J 9 bases short, with 23 bases between. The CDR3 region is CSARPPPVGLSSPLHF. The CDR3 bases are TGCAGTGCTCGACCTCCTCCGGTGGGGCTGTCTTCACCCCTCCACTTT.